What follows is one TCR beta chain and its context. As yet, its antigen is unknown. The sample is drawn from a study of T cell responses to AZD1222 COVID-19 vaccine. The study, taken as a whole, reports: Only 5 or 6 people who got AZD1222 tested seropositive at baseline. Close to half of spike-specific TCRs reportedly recognize unmutated variant regions. Donors in the cohort were predominantly white British and more often female, and clonal diversity was possibly underestimated.

The V gene's germline CDR1 is LGHDT and CDR2 YNNKEL (reference sequence). V gave up 1 base and J gave up 2 bases; unmatched junction bases: 5. The CDR3 totals 16 residues. The method was immunoSEQ multiplex PCR; TCRdb's version includes in-frame clones alone and lacks a portion of them. This sample has approximately 120,000 clones, with 75% to 90% found just once. The sample was peripheral blood, taken 28 days after the second AZD1222 dose. The chain is built from TRBV3-1 (or the pseudogene TRBV3-2) and TRBJ1-1; TRBD1 aligns across 9 bases. The TCR was taken from an adult who received the AZD1222 COVID-19 vaccine. CDR3 residues: CASSQGGDRVNTEAFF. CDR3 in DNA: TGTGCCAGCAGCCAAGGCGGGGACAGGGTTAACACTGAAGCTTTCTTT.